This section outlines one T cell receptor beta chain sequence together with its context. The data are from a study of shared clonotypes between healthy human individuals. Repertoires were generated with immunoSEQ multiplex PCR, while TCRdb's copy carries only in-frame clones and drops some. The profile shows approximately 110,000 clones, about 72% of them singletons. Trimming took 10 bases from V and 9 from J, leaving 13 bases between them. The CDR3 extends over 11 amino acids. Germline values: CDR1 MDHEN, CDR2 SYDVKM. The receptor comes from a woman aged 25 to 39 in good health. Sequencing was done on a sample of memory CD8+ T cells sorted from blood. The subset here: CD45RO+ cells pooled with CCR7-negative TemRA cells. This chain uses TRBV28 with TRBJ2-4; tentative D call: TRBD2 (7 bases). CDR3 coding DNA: TGTGCCACCGCGGGGGCGGCCATTCAGTACTTC. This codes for CATAGAAIQYF.